Each of the 22 T cell receptor beta chains below was sequenced from the same sample in a study of tumor and adjacent non-tumor tissue in lung cancer. No cell sorting was done before RNA was extracted from the tissue. Distant lung tissue was collected more than 3 cm away from the tumor edge. The library came from three nested PCR rounds adapted from ARM-PCR protocols. One entry per CDR3 protein results from TCRdb running MiXCR on the multiplex PCR reads. This sample has 40,000 to 45,000 distinct CDR3 sequences, with more than 50% found just once. Sequencing used distant non-tumor lung tissue. The receptors were sampled from a man aged 45-60 years with non-small cell lung cancer.

As concerns this clonotype: At one boundary the junction diverges from the germline segment, which might be a read error. The chain combines TRBV11-2 with TRBJ2-7, with 7 bases that match TRBD2. The CDR3 runs to 15 residues. CDR1 is SGHAT, CDR2 FQNNGV, per germline. In DNA, the CDR3 is TGTGCCAGCAGCCTGGGGGGGGTTCGCCTGTACGAGCAGTATTTC. Residues: CASSLGGVRLYEQYF.

Note on this clonotype: A clone one base away is much larger, so this may be a read error. The rearrangement uses TRBV7-9 and TRBJ2-2; unclear D gene. The germline V gene encodes CDR1 SEHNR and CDR2 FQNEAQ (reference sequence). The CDR3 length is 15 residues. Trimming took 5 bases from V and 3 from J, leaving 13 bases between them. For the CDR3, the DNA is TGTGCCAGCAGCCTCTCGGCCACGGACACCGGGGAGCTGTTTTTT. Protein product: CASSLSATDTGELFF.

Regarding this clonotype: The junction shows a germline mismatch at one end, possibly a read error. The chain employs TRBV4-2 and TRBJ2-1; TRBD1 or TRBD2 may be the D gene (5 bases each). The CDR3 runs 14 residues. CDR1 and CDR2 (germline): LGHNA, YNFKEQ. CDR3 bases: TGTACCAGCAGCCAAGAAGAGGGGCATAATGAGCAGTTCTTC. Residues: CTSSQEEGHNEQFF.

This chain links TRBV6-2 or TRBV6-3 with TRBJ2-7; D gene ambiguous. With 6 bases removed from V and 9 bases from J, the gap between germline ends came to 12 bases. Germline CDR1 reads MNHEY; CDR2 reads SVGEGT. The CDR3 contains 11 residues. The CDR3 DNA follows: TGTGCCAGCAGCCGACACCTCGGGCAGTACTTC. Its protein product is CASSRHLGQYF.

A word on this clonotype: The junction does not match germline at one end; this may be a read error. The CDR3 protein is CASSYDDTSSCNSPLRF. The DNA for the CDR3 is TGTGCCAGCAGTTACGATGATACGAGCTCCTGTAATTCACCCCTCCGCTTT. The V gene is TRBV6-6, the J gene TRBJ1-6; no clear D gene. Per the germline V gene, CDR1 is MNHNY and CDR2 is SVGAGI (reference sequence). CDR3 length: 17 residues.

Notes on this clonotype: One end of the junction is discordant with germline, which a read error may explain. CDR3 coding DNA: TGCGCCAGCAGTCAGCCGGGAGAACAAGAGACCCAGTACTTC. This sequence encodes CASSQPGEQETQYF. The chain joins TRBV6-6 to TRBJ2-5; the D gene is possibly TRBD2 (6 bases). The germline V gene has CDR1 MNHNY and CDR2 SVGAGI (reference sequence). This CDR3 spans 14 amino acids.

This clonotype was seen many times. The CDR3 DNA reads as TGTGCCAGCAGTGAGCTAGCGGGGACGAACACCGGGGAGCTGTTTTTT. Translation gives CASSELAGTNTGELFF. This chain connects TRBV6-1 to TRBJ2-2; 9 nucleotides match TRBD2. From germline, CDR1 is MNHNS and CDR2 SASEGT. This CDR3 has 16 amino acids. V shed 3 bases and J 0 bases; nucleotides not matched to a gene: 2.

In the case of this clonotype: An end of the junction does not agree with germline; a read error may underlie this. The rearrangement uses TRBV2 and TRBJ2-5; D is ambiguous. Germline CDR1 SNHLY, CDR2 FYNNEI. This CDR3 region has 13 residues. The CDR3 DNA reads TGTGCCAGCAGTGTTCGTTTTCAAGAGGCCCAGTACTTC. This translates into CASSVRFQEAQYF.

J is TRBJ2-7 and V is TRBV21-1; no DNA check was done on the table's D call, TRBD1. TRBV21-1 is a documented pseudogene. The CDR3 consists of 13 residues. CDR3 amino acids: CATPLMSGDEEYF. As DNA, the CDR3 is TGTGCCACCCCACTGATGTCGGGGGACGAGGAGTACTTC.

In its sample, this clonotype was seen a few times. The chain employs TRBV2 and TRBJ1-1; 8 bases map to TRBD1. Germline-derived CDR1 and CDR2 are SNHLY and FYNNEI. The CDR3 spans 15 residues. With V trimmed by 7 bases and J by 2 bases, 9 bases remained unmatched. The CDR3 sequence is CASKVSDRGNTEAFF. The CDR3 DNA follows: TGTGCCAGCAAAGTGTCCGACAGGGGTAACACTGAAGCTTTCTTT.

This chain connects TRBV6-5 to TRBJ1-5; TRBD1 might be the D (5 bases). Germline CDR1 is MNHEY and CDR2 is SVGAGI. The CDR3 length is 15 residues. The ends were cut back, 8 bases at V and 7 bases at J, with 21 bases in the middle. Written as DNA, the CDR3 is TGTGCCAGCGGGGCGGACATGCGGGGCTTACAGCCCCAGCATTTT. This translates into CASGADMRGLQPQHF.

This clonotype qualifies as medium-sized. This chain uses TRBV10-1 with TRBJ2-1, with 13 bases aligning to TRBD2. The CDR3 has 12 amino acids. CDR1 and CDR2 (germline): WNHNN, SYGVQD (reference sequence). J lost 8 bases, V lost 10 bases, and 2 bases had no gene match. The CDR3 coding sequence is TGCGCCACCGGACTAGCGGGAGATGAGCAGTTCTTC. Translated, it gives CATGLAGDEQFF.

Notes on this clonotype: Just one base apart from a much larger clone, this may be a read error. The V gene is TRBV5-1, the J gene TRBJ2-7; D is possibly TRBD1 or TRBD2 (5 bases each). Trimming cost V 2 bases and J 5 bases, with 14 bases left between them. CDR1 is SGHRS, CDR2 YFSETQ, per germline. This CDR3 spans 14 amino acids. CDR3 nucleotides: TGCGCCAGCAGCTTTCGTCCGGGGCCTGACGAGCAGTACTTC. Translation gives CASSFRPGPDEQYF. The variable domain in full, with the rest retrieved from reference TRBV5-1 and TRBJ2-7, is KAGVTQTPRYLIKTRGQQVTLSCSPISGHRSVSWYQQTPGQGLQFLFEYFSETQRNKGNFPGRFSGRQFSNSRSEMNVSTLELGDSALYLCASSFRPGPDEQYFGPGTRLTVT.

A word on this clonotype: The junction departs from germline at one end; a sequencing error may be responsible. The gene calls are TRBV4-1 and TRBJ2-3, with 10 bases that match TRBD2. CDR1 MGHRA and CDR2 YSYEKL come from the germline V gene. The CDR3 spans 17 residues. The CDR3 nucleotides are TGCGCTAGCAGCCAACTCAAGGTAGCGGGAGGCCCAGATACGCAGTATTTT. It codes for CASSQLKVAGGPDTQYF.

As regards this clonotype: This may be a read error: a much more frequent sequence differs by one nucleotide. The J gene is TRBJ2-6, the V gene TRBV5-5; maybe TRBD2 (5 bases). CDR1 and CDR2 from the germline V gene are SGHKS and YYEKEE (reference sequence). The CDR3 runs to 16 residues. V was shortened by 4 bases and J by 2 bases, with 13 bases between the two germline ends. CDR3 nucleotides: TGTGCCAGCAGCATGGATGGAGCGGCTGGGGCCAACGTCCTGACTTTC. This translates into CASSMDGAAGANVLTF.

The J gene is TRBJ1-2, the V gene TRBV29-1, with D unresolved. Germline V gives CDR1 SQVTM, CDR2 ANQGSEA. The CDR3 sequence is 12 residues long. Trimming cost V 6 bases and J 9 bases, with 17 bases left between them. This chain's CDR3 is CSVTTGQGSYTF. CDR3 DNA sequence: TGCAGCGTGACAACCGGGCAAGGGAGCTACACCTTC.

V gene TRBV20-1 combines with J gene TRBJ2-5; D gene uncertain. V was clipped by 7 bases and J by 3 bases, with 15 bases between them. Germline V gene sequence: CDR1 DFQATT, CDR2 SNEGSKA (reference sequence). This CDR3 has 13 residues. CDR3 residues: CSGSLGGKETQYF. In DNA form, the CDR3 reads TGCAGTGGTAGCCTGGGCGGAAAAGAGACCCAGTACTTC.

To note about this clonotype: It may be a read error: a sequence one base away is much more abundant. The chain employs TRBV6-1 and TRBJ2-3; TRBD1 is a possible D gene (6 bases). V gave up 7 bases and J gave up 2 bases, with 10 bases separating them. The CDR3 loop spans 13 amino acids. Germline CDR1 reads MNHNS; CDR2 reads SASEGT. The CDR3 spells CASITGYTDTQYF. The CDR3 nucleotides read TGTGCCAGCATAACAGGGTACACAGATACGCAGTATTTT.

Notes on this clonotype: A read error may be the cause here, since a much bigger clone is one base away. The rearrangement uses TRBV5-1 and TRBJ1-2; 7 bases are a match to TRBD1. Germline V gene data show CDR1 as SGHRS and CDR2 as YFSETQ. The CDR3 totals 14 residues. The V gene end was trimmed by 6 bases and the J gene end by 6 bases; junction bases not matched to a gene: 11. Here the CDR3 DNA reads TGCGCCAGCATCACTCACACAGGGGAGGATGGCTACACCTTC. This gives the protein CASITHTGEDGYTF.

Here the CDR3 reads CASSPRVNRFNEQFF. For the CDR3, the DNA is TGTGCCAGCAGCCCGAGGGTTAACCGGTTCAATGAGCAGTTCTTC. The V call is TRBV11-1, the J call TRBJ2-1, with D maybe TRBD2 (5 bases). V dropped 5 bases and J dropped 6 bases, with 17 bases sitting between them. In germline, CDR1 is SGHAT, CDR2 FQDESV (reference sequence). This CDR3 is 15 amino acids long.

Worth noting for this clonotype: Possible read error: a much larger clone is one base away. J is TRBJ1-5 and V is TRBV20-1, with a possible D match to TRBD1 (6 bases). Germline V lookup: CDR1 DFQATT, CDR2 SNEGSKA (reference sequence). Trimming shortened V by 4 bases and J by 2 bases, and 12 bases separated the two germline ends. This CDR3 comprises 14 residues. The CDR3 reads CSANLQGGNQPQHF. The CDR3 DNA sequence: TGCAGTGCTAACCTACAGGGCGGCAATCAGCCCCAGCATTTT.

Details on this clonotype: Sequence at one end of the junction differs from germline and may be a read error. The chain employs TRBV6-1 and TRBJ1-6, with D tentatively TRBD1 (5 bases). From germline, CDR1 is MNHNS and CDR2 SASEGT. The length of the CDR3 is 14 residues. This CDR3 reads CASREGQSNSLLRF. In DNA, the CDR3 is TGTGCCAGCAGGGAGGGGCAGTCCAATTCACTCCTCCGCTTT.